This TCR beta chain was recorded in a study of blood T cell repertoires in COVID-19. Study-level background: Sources were T cells, B-cell-depleted T cells, or PBMCs; the material itself was cDNA or gDNA.

Trimming shortened V by 3 bases and J by 7 bases, and 18 bases separated the two germline ends. The length of the CDR3 is 15 residues. Germline-derived CDR1 and CDR2 are SEHNR and FQNEAQ (reference sequence). Recovery among Cohort 3 donors was established by two negative PCRs, clearance, or symptom resolution. Clones were read by immunoSEQ multiplex PCR, and TCRdb kept only the in-frame ones, dropping some. The top ten clones hold 0.6% of a sample with roughly 400,000 clones, about nine tenths of them seen once. This rearrangement joins TRBV7-9 to TRBJ1-1, with D unclear. Sequenced material: PBMCs or T cells enriched from blood (not recorded which). The sequence derives from a man between 18 and 29 years old who had recovered from COVID-19. This chain's CDR3 is CASSFPSLIRSEAFF. Here the CDR3 DNA reads TGTGCCAGCAGCTTCCCATCCCTTATCCGGAGTGAAGCTTTCTTT.